The rows below give T cell receptor beta chains drawn from one sample of a study of STAT5B mutations in CD4+ large granular lymphocyte leukemia. Assay used: immunoSEQ multiplex PCR; TCRdb lists only in-frame clones, some missing. The sample includes 30,000 or so clones, around four fifths of them seen just once. Sequences were obtained from CD4+ T cells from blood buffy coats. Receptors were obtained from a human donor in good health. Each CDR3 is given with its conserved first and last residue. The D gene is left open where the match is weak. A row's size may be missing; if present it is once, few, many or a size class.

DNA: TGTGCCAGCAGGGAGGGGGACTACACTGAAGCTTTCTTT
CDR3: CASREGDYTEAFF
J: TRBJ1-1
V: TRBV2
size: -
D: -

DNA: TGTGCCAGCAGCTTAGACGCAGGACAGGGCTCTGGCTACACCTTC
CDR3: CASSLDAGQGSGYTF
J: TRBJ1-2
V: TRBV7-2
size: -
D: TRBD1

DNA: TGTGCCAGCAACCGACAGTCGGACACCTATGGCTACACCTTC
CDR3: CASNRQSDTYGYTF
J: TRBJ1-2
V: TRBV6-5
size: -
D: -

DNA: TGTGCCAGCAGTGAGACCTACGAGCAGTACTTC
CDR3: CASSETYEQYF
J: TRBJ2-7
V: TRBV28
size: few
D: -

DNA: TGTGCCAGCAGTAAGGGACAGGGGACCCATGGCTACACCTTC
CDR3: CASSKGQGTHGYTF
J: TRBJ1-2
V: TRBV27
size: -
D: TRBD1

DNA: TGTGCCAGCTCATCACAGGGGAAGGGTTCCTACGAGCAGTACTTC
CDR3: CASSSQGKGSYEQYF
J: TRBJ2-7
V: TRBV18
size: -
D: TRBD1

DNA: TGTGCCAGCACCTCCAGCGGGCCAGACTCCTACGAGCAGTACTTC
CDR3: CASTSSGPDSYEQYF
J: TRBJ2-7
V: TRBV28
size: -
D: -

DNA: TGCGCCAGCAGCCAAGATTCTGGGCCTGCAACTAATGAAAAACTGTTTTTT
CDR3: CASSQDSGPATNEKLFF
J: TRBJ1-4
V: TRBV4-3
size: once
D: -

DNA: TGTGCCAGCAGTGAAGCGAGGATGGGGGGATACCAGCCCCAGCATTTT
CDR3: CASSEARMGGYQPQHF
J: TRBJ1-5
V: TRBV6-1
size: -
D: -

DNA: TGCGCCAGCAGCCAGGGGACAGGGGGCGGTGGGACCCAGTACTTC
CDR3: CASSQGTGGGGTQYF
J: TRBJ2-5
V: TRBV5-1
size: -
D: TRBD1

DNA: TGTGCCAGCAGTCCCCAACGGTCGGCTAACTATGGCTACACCTTC
CDR3: CASSPQRSANYGYTF
J: TRBJ1-2
V: TRBV28
size: few
D: -

DNA: TGTGCCTGGAAGGGGGCTGGAAACACCATATATTTT
CDR3: CAWKGAGNTIYF
J: TRBJ1-3
V: TRBV30
size: -
D: -

DNA: TGTGCCAGCAGAGGCAGGGGGAACACCGGGGAGCTGTTTTTT
CDR3: CASRGRGNTGELFF
J: TRBJ2-2
V: TRBV6-7
size: -
D: -

DNA: TGTGCCAGCAGTTCGGGCAGGCCCAATCAGCCCCAGCATTTT
CDR3: CASSSGRPNQPQHF
J: TRBJ1-5
V: TRBV28
size: -
D: -

DNA: TGCGCCAGCAGCCAAGTAGCCTCTGGCGGCGGGGGACTGTTTTTT
CDR3: CASSQVASGGGGLFF
J: TRBJ1-4
V: TRBV4-1
size: -
D: -

DNA: TGTGCCAGCACCATTACAGGGCGGGGGTACCAAGAGACCCAGTACTTC
CDR3: CASTITGRGYQETQYF
J: TRBJ2-5
V: TRBV5-6
size: -
D: -

DNA: TGTGCCTGTGACTTCTCTGGGGCCAACGTCCTGACTTTC
CDR3: CACDFSGANVLTF
J: TRBJ2-6
V: TRBV30
size: -
D: -